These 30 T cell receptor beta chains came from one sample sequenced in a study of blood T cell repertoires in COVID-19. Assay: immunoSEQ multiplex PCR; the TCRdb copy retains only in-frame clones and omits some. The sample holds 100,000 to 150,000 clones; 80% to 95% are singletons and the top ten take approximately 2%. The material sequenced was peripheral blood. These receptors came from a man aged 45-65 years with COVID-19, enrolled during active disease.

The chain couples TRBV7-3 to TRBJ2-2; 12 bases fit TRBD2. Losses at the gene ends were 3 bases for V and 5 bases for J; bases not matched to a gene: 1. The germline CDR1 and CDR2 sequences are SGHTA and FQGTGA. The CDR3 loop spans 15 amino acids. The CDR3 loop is CASSLGTSGTGELFF. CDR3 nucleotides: TGTGCCAGCAGCTTGGGGACTAGCGGGACCGGGGAGCTGTTTTTT.

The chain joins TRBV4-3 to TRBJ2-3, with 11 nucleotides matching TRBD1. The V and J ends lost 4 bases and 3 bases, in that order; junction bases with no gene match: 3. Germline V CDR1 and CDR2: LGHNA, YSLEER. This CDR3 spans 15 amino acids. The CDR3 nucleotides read TGCGCCAGCAGCCTCCGGGACAGGGGGACAGATACGCAGTATTTT. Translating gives CASSLRDRGTDTQYF.

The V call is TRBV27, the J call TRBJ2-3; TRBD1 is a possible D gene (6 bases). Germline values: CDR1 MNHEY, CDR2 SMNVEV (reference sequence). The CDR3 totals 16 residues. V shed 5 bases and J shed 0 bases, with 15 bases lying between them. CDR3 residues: CASSPSRTASTDTQYF. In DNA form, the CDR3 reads TGTGCCAGCAGTCCCTCCCGGACAGCGAGCACAGATACGCAGTATTTT.

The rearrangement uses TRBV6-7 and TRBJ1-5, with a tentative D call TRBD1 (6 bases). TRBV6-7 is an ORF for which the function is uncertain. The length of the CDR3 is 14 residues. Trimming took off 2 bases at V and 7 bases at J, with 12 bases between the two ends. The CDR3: CASSYRGLRQPQHF. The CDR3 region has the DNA TGTGCCAGCAGTTACAGGGGGTTACGGCAGCCCCAGCATTTT.

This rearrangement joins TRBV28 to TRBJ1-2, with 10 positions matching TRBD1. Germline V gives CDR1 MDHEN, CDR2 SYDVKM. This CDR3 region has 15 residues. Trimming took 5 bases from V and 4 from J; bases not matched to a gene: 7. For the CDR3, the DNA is TGTGCCAGCAGTGGGCCGGGACAGGGGAGCTATGGCTACACCTTC. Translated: CASSGPGQGSYGYTF.

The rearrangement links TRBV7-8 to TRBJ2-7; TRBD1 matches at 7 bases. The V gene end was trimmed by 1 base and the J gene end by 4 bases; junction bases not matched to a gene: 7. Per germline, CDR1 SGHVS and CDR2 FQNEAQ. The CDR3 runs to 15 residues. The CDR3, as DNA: TGTGCCAGCAGCTTAGACTGGGACAGAACATACGAGCAGTACTTC. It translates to CASSLDWDRTYEQYF. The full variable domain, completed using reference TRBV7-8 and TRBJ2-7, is GAGVSQSPRYKVAKRGQDVALRCDPISGHVSLFWYQQALGQGPEFLTYFQNEAQLDKSGLPSDRFFAERPEGSVSTLKIQRTQQEDSAVYLCASSLDWDRTYEQYFGPGTRLTVT.

The CDR3 sequence is CASSDPGGPNEQYF. The CDR3 nucleotides are TGCGCCAGCAGTGACCCGGGAGGGCCCAACGAGCAGTACTTC. V usage is TRBV10-2 and J usage is TRBJ2-7; TRBD2 aligns across 8 bases. The length of the CDR3 is 14 residues. The germline gives CDR1 WSHSY, CDR2 SAAADI. J lost 5 bases, V lost 3 bases, and 6 bases had no gene match.

As DNA, the CDR3 is TGCGCCAGCAGCCATCCTAGCGACCAGTACAATGAGCAGTTCTTC. Amino acid sequence: CASSHPSDQYNEQFF. The rearrangement uses TRBV5-1 and TRBJ2-1; a weak D match, TRBD2 (6 bases). Germline CDR1 and CDR2: SGHRS and YFSETQ. The CDR3 consists of 15 residues. Trimming took 4 bases from V and 4 from J, leaving 15 bases between them.

CDR3 nucleotide sequence: TGTGCCAGCAGCTTAGTTAGCGATGAGCAGTTCTTC. Amino acids: CASSLVSDEQFF. The rearrangement links TRBV11-3 to TRBJ2-1; weak D call: TRBD2 (5 bases). Trimming cost V 1 base and J 8 bases, with 6 bases left between them. The CDR3 totals 12 residues. Germline V lookup: CDR1 SGHNT, CDR2 YENEEA.

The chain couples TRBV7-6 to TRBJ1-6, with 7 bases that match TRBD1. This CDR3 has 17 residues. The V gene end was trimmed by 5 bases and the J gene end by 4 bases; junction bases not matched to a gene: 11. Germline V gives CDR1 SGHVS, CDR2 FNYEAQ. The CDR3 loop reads CASSRRETGDYNSPLHF. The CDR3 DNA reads TGTGCCAGCAGCCGACGCGAAACAGGGGATTATAATTCACCCCTCCACTTT.

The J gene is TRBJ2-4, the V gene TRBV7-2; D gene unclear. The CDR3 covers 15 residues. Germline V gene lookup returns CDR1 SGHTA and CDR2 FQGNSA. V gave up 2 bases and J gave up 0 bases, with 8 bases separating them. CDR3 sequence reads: CASSLTELAKNIQYF. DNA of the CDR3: TGTGCCAGCAGCTTAACAGAGCTAGCCAAAAACATTCAGTACTTC.

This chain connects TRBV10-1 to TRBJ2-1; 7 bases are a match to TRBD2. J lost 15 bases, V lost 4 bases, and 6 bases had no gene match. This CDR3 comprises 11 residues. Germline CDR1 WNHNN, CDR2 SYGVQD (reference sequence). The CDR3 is CASSAGGVPFF. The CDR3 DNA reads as TGCGCCAGCAGTGCTGGGGGGGTTCCGTTCTTC.

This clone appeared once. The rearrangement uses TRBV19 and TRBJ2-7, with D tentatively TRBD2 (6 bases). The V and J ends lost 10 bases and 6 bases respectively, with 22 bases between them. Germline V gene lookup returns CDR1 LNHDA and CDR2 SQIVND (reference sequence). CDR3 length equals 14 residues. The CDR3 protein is CATATGDLGTEQYF. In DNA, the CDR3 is TGTGCCACCGCCACGGGGGACTTAGGGACCGAGCAGTACTTC.

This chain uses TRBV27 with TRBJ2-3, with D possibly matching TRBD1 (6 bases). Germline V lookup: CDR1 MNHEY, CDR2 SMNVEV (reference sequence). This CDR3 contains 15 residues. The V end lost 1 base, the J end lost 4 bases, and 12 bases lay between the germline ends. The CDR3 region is CASSLWGTLPDTQYF. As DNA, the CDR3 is TGTGCCAGCAGTTTATGGGGGACATTGCCAGATACGCAGTATTTT.

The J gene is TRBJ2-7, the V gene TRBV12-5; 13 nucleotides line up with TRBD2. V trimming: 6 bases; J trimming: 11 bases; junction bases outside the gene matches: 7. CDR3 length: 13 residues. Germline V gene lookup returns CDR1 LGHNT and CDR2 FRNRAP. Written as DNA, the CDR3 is TGTGCTAGTGGCCCCGGGACTAGCGGGGATGAGTACTTC. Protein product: CASGPGTSGDEYF.

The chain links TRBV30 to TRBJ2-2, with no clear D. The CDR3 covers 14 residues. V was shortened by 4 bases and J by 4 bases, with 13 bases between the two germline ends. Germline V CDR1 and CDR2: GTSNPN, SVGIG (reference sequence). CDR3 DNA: TGTGCCTGGAACGTTAGAGGTAGCACCGGGGAGCTGTTTTTT. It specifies CAWNVRGSTGELFF.

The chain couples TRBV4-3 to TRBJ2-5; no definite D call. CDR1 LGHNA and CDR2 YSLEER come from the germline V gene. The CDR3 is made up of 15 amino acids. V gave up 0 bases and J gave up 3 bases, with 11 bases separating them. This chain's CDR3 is CASSQEFSVKETQYF. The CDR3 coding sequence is TGCGCCAGCAGCCAAGAATTCTCAGTTAAAGAGACCCAGTACTTC.

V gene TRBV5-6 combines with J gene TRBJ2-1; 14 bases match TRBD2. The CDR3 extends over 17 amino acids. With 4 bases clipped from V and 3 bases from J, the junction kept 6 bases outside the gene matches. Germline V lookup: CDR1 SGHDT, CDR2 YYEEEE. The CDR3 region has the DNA TGTGCCAGCAGCCCGACTAGCGGGAGGGGGGGCTACAATGAGCAGTTCTTC. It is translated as CASSPTSGRGGYNEQFF.

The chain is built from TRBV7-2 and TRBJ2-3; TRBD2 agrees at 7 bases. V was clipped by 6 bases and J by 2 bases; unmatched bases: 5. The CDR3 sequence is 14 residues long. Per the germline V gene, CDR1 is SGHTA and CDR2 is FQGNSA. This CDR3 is CASSFSGPTDTQYF. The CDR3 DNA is TGTGCCAGCAGTTTTAGCGGGCCCACAGATACGCAGTATTTT.

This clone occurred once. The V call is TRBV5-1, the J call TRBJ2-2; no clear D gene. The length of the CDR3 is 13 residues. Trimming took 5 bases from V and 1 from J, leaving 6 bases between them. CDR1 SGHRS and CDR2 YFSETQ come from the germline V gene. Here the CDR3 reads CASRAENTGELFF. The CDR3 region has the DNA TGCGCCAGCAGAGCTGAGAACACCGGGGAGCTGTTTTTT.

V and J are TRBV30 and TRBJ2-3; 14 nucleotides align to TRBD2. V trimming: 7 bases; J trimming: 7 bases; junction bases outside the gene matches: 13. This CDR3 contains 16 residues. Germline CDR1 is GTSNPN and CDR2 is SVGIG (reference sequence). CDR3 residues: CASLGTSGSSPNTQYF. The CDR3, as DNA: TGTGCCTCCCTCGGGACTAGCGGGAGTAGTCCCAATACGCAGTATTTT.

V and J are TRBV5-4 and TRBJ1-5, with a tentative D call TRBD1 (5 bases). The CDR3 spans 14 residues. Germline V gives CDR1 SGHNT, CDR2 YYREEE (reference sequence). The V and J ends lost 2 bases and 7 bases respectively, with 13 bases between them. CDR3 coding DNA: TGTGCCAGCAGCTTACAAGGGGCCGGACAGCCCCAGCATTTT. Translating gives CASSLQGAGQPQHF.

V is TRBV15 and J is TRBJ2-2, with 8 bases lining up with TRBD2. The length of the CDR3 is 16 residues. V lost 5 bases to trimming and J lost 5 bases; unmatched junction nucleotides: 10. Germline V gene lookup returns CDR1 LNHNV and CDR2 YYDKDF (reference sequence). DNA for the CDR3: TGTGCCACCAGCCTGGCGGGAGGAAAAGCTACCGGGGAGCTGTTTTTT. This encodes CATSLAGGKATGELFF.

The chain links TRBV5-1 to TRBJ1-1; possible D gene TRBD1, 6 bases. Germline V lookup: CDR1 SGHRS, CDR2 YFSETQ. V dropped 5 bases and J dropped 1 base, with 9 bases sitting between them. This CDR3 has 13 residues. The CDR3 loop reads CASSLTGNTEAFF. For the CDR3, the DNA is TGCGCCAGCAGTTTGACAGGGAACACTGAAGCTTTCTTT.

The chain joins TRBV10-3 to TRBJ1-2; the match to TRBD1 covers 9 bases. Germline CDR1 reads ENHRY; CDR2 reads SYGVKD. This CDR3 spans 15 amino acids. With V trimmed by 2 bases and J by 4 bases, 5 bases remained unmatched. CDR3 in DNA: TGTGCCATCAGTGAGGGGACAGGGCTAAGCTATGGCTACACCTTC. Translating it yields CAISEGTGLSYGYTF.

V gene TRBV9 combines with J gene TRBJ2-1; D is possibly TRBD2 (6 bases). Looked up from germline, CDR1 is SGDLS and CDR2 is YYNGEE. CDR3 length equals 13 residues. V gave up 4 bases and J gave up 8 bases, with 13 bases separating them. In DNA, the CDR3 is TGTGCCAGCAGCACCGGACTACTTGATGAGCAGTTCTTC. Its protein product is CASSTGLLDEQFF. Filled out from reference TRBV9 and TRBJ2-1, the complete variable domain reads DSGVTQTPKHLITATGQRVTLRCSPRSGDLSVYWYQQSLDQGLQFLIQYYNGEERAKGNILERFSAQQFPDLHSELNLSSLELGDSALYFCASSTGLLDEQFFGPGTRLTVL.

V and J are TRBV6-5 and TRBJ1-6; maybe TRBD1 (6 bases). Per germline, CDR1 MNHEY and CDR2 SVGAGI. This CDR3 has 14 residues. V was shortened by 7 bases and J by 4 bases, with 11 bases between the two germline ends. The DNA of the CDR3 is TGTGCCAGCAACCCCGGACAGTATAATTCACCCCTCCACTTT. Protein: CASNPGQYNSPLHF.

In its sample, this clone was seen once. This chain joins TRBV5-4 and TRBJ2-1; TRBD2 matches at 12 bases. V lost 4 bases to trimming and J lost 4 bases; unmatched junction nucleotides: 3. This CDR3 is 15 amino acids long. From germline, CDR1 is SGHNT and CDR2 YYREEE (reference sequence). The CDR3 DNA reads TGTGCCAGCAGCGAGGGACTAGCGGGTTACAATGAGCAGTTCTTC. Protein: CASSEGLAGYNEQFF.

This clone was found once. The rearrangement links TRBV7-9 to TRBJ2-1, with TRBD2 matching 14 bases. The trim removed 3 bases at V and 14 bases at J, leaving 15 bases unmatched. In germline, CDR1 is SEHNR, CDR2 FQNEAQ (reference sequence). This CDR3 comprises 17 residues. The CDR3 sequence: CASSLETRLAGGQEEFF. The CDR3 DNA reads TGTGCCAGCAGCTTGGAAACGAGACTAGCGGGAGGGCAGGAGGAGTTCTTC.

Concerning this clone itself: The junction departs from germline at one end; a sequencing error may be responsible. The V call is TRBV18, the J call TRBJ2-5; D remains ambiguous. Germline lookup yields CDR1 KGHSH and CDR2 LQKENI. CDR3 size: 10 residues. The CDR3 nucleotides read TGTGCCAGCTCACCCGAGCCCGTTCACTTC. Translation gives CASSPEPVHF.